This section outlines one T cell receptor (beta chain) sequence together with its context. The sample comes from a study of PD-1 and CTLA-4 blockade in melanoma. The trim removed 3 bases at V and 2 bases at J, leaving 12 bases unmatched. The CDR3 is made up of 18 amino acids. Germline CDR1 SGHAT, CDR2 FQNNGV. TCRdb's copy holds only in-frame clones and misses some; the assay was immunoSEQ multiplex PCR. Here the sample spans about 16,000 clones, 70% being singletons. Sequenced material: CD8+ T cells from peripheral blood, taken from a patient given anti-PD-1 treatment. The chain has TRBV11-2 and TRBJ2-3; 9 bases fit TRBD2. The TCR sequence derives from a human donor with melanoma. In DNA, the CDR3 is TGTGCCAGCAGCTTCGTGTTCGGAGCGGGGGGTCCCACAGATACGCAGTATTTT. This encodes CASSFVFGAGGPTDTQYF.